This TCR beta chain originates from a study of radiation and T cells in renal cell carcinoma. At the level of the study: Nephrectomy followed 15 Gy stereotactic body radiation by 4 weeks. Broader study findings: In blood, top tumor clones expanded by 2 weeks, shrinking by 4.

Time point indicated: baseline pretreatment blood. As for treatment: 15 Gy SBRT to primary tumor, nephrectomy 4 weeks later. The CDR3 spans 12 residues. With V trimmed by 8 bases and J by 5 bases, 7 bases remained unmatched. CDR1 and CDR2 (germline): SQVTM, ANQGSEA. This table comes from immunoSEQ multiplex PCR, and its TCRdb copy is limited to in-frame clones, with some not included. There are about 140,000 clones in the sample; less than 85% occur only once, and around 25% lies in the top ten. Details on this clone: Its antigen is undetermined.

The gene calls are TRBV29-1 and TRBJ2-5, with TRBD1 identical over 8 bases. This clonotype was sampled from a woman aged 45-65 years with renal cell carcinoma. The sequences come from blood, collected from a patient whose treatment included radiotherapy and nephrectomy. CDR3 loop: CSSRTGRETQYF. The CDR3 bases are TGCAGCTCAAGGACAGGGAGGGAGACCCAGTACTTC.